This TCR beta chain stems from a study of shared clonotypes between healthy human individuals. Findings and caveats of the study: Generation probabilities were higher for clonotypes shared across all four sorted-subset donors than for unshared ones.

This clone was seen just once. Antigen unknown. The identical CDR3 is also encoded by other nucleotide sequences in the sample. The CDR3 covers 14 residues. Germline V gene sequence: CDR1 MNHNS, CDR2 SASEGT. Trimming cost V 3 bases and J 6 bases; bases outside gene matches: 4. The sorted-subset replicate PCRs were given about 200 ng DNA, which is tens of thousands of T cell genomes. In the authors' methods: Junction-only immunoSEQ data arrived without quality scores, meaning filtering differed. TCRdb's table, derived via immunoSEQ multiplex PCR, lists solely in-frame clones and lacks some. The D gene and trimming were derived from the DNA, and the V and J assignments and clone size from that table. The data hold approximately 980,000 clones, with less than 85% observed a single time.

The specimen sequenced was memory CD4+ T cells sorted from blood. The subset denotes: CD45RA-negative fraction. The rearrangement links TRBV6-1 to TRBJ1-5; 8 bases align to TRBD1. The receptor's source is a young man in good health. CDR3 region: CASSETGVGQPQHF. DNA of the CDR3: TGTGCCAGCAGTGAGACAGGGGTGGGTCAGCCCCAGCATTTT.